What follows are 19 T cell receptor beta chains derived from one specimen sequenced in a study of T cells in Graves' hyperthyroidism and ophthalmopathy. Researchers amplified the TCR beta CDR3 regions from RNA transcripts. Carried out on the TCR CDR3, a first-round RT-PCR used the HTBI primer set. TCRdb processed the multiplex PCR reads anew with MiXCR; each CDR3 protein has one entry. The sample has about 480,000 distinct CDR3 sequences, around 22% seen once. The sequenced sample consisted of blood. The receptors were sampled from a woman in her twenties or thirties with Graves' ophthalmopathy.

This clonotype was seen ten or more times. This rearrangement joins TRBV11-2 to TRBJ1-2, with 11 bases identical to TRBD1. The CDR3 runs to 18 residues. Per germline, CDR1 SGHAT and CDR2 FQNNGV. V gave up 0 bases and J gave up 8 bases; unmatched junction bases: 14. CDR3 sequence reads: CASSLDPYSGQGASGYTF. CDR3 nucleotide sequence: TGTGCCAGCAGCTTAGATCCTTACTCCGGACAGGGGGCAAGCGGCTACACCTTC. The entire variable domain, with the rest obtained from reference TRBV11-2 and TRBJ1-2, is as follows: EAGVAQSPRYKIIEKRQSVAFWCNPISGHATLYWYQQILGQGPKLLIQFQNNGVVDDSQLPKDRFSAERLKGVDSTLKIQPAKLEDSAVYLCASSLDPYSGQGASGYTFGSGTRLTVV.

This clonotype was recorded many times. The chain carries TRBV10-3 and TRBJ1-2; D is undetermined. Germline CDR1 and CDR2: ENHRY and SYGVKD. The CDR3 runs 14 residues. V lost 0 bases and J 7 bases, leaving 12 bases between the germline ends. The CDR3 DNA is TGTGCCATCAGTGAGTCGAAAGGGTATGCTGGCTACACCTTC. Translation: CAISESKGYAGYTF.

This clonotype has at least ten counts. J is TRBJ1-1 and V is TRBV19; 7 bases line up with TRBD1. Germline values: CDR1 LNHDA, CDR2 SQIVND (reference sequence). The CDR3 loop spans 16 amino acids. With 2 bases clipped from V and 0 bases from J, the junction kept 6 bases outside the gene matches. CDR3 in DNA: TGTGCCAGTAGTATAAAAGGGGGCAGCTTGAACACTGAAGCTTTCTTT. Residues: CASSIKGGSLNTEAFF. The full variable domain, its missing parts supplied by reference TRBV19 and TRBJ1-1, is DGGITQSPKYLFRKEGQNVTLSCEQNLNHDAMYWYRQDPGQGLRLIYYSQIVNDFQKGDIAEGYSVSREKKESFPLTVTSAQKNPTAFYLCASSIKGGSLNTEAFFGQGTRLTVV.

This clonotype has ten or more counts. V gene TRBV10-2 combines with J gene TRBJ2-7; the match to TRBD1 covers 9 bases. The CDR3 length is 13 residues. CDR1 and CDR2 (germline): WSHSY, SAAADI. With V trimmed by 10 bases and J by 3 bases, 7 bases remained unmatched. This CDR3 is CATPGDRDYEQYF. CDR3 DNA: TGCGCCACTCCGGGGGACAGGGACTACGAGCAGTACTTC.

This clonotype was picked up a small number of times. V and J are TRBV5-1 and TRBJ2-5; 7 bases agree with TRBD2. CDR3 length: 16 amino acids. Germline V gene data show CDR1 as SGHRS and CDR2 as YFSETQ. V dropped 5 bases and J dropped 1; count of bases not matched to a gene: 11. CDR3 residues: CASRKSYGGTQETQYF. The CDR3 DNA is TGCGCCAGCAGAAAGAGTTACGGGGGGACCCAAGAGACCCAGTACTTC.

The chain combines TRBV28 with TRBJ1-5, with D unclear. CDR1 MDHEN and CDR2 SYDVKM come from the germline V gene. V was cut by 6 bases and J by 4 bases, with 10 bases left in between. CDR3 size: 13 residues. In DNA form, the CDR3 reads TGTGCCAGCAGACCCCCCGGGAATCAGCCCCAGCATTTT. Its protein product is CASRPPGNQPQHF. The full variable domain, with the rest looked up from reference TRBV28 and TRBJ1-5, is DVKVTQSSRYLVKRTGEKVFLECVQDMDHENMFWYRQDPGLGLRLIYFSYDVKMKEKGDIPEGYSVSREKKERFSLILESASTNQTSMYLCASRPPGNQPQHFGDGTRLSIL.

At least ten counts were recorded for this clonotype. This rearrangement joins TRBV6-5 to TRBJ1-2; D is uncertain. The V end lost 2 bases, the J end lost 5 bases, and 15 bases lay between the germline ends. This CDR3 contains 15 residues. CDR1 MNHEY and CDR2 SVGAGI come from the germline V gene. CDR3 loop: CASSYSPDHIYGYTF. The CDR3 bases are TGTGCCAGCAGTTACAGTCCAGATCATATATATGGCTACACCTTC.

A note on this clonotype: One end of the junction fails to match germline, which may point to a read error. J is TRBJ2-5 and V is TRBV6-1; 11 bases agree with TRBD2. Per germline, CDR1 MNHNS and CDR2 SASEGT. The CDR3 sequence is 15 residues long. The CDR3 DNA follows: TGTGCCAGCCGTGATCTAGCGGGAGGTATCGAGACCCAGTACTTC. Translation gives CASRDLAGGIETQYF.

This clonotype occurred many times. The rearrangement links TRBV2 to TRBJ2-5, with 14 bases lining up with TRBD2. Germline loops: CDR1 SNHLY, CDR2 FYNNEI. V gave up 6 bases and J gave up 2 bases; unmatched junction bases: 5. This CDR3 contains 16 residues. The CDR3 DNA reads TGTGCCAGCAGGATGGGACTAGCGGGGGTACAAGAGACCCAGTACTTC. Residues: CASRMGLAGVQETQYF.

Only a few counts were recorded for this clonotype. The V call is TRBV11-1, the J call TRBJ1-2; D is unresolved. V lost 1 base, J lost 5 bases, and 8 bases lay in between. There are 13 residues in the CDR3. Germline V CDR1 and CDR2: SGHAT, FQDESV (reference sequence). Written as DNA, the CDR3 is TGTGCCAGCAGCTTAGAAGGGTTTTATGGCTACACCTTC. Translating it yields CASSLEGFYGYTF.

This clonotype was observed many times. This chain links TRBV6-1 with TRBJ2-7; 7 bases line up with TRBD2. The CDR3 length is 13 residues. The V gene end was trimmed by 4 bases and the J gene end by 3 bases; junction bases not matched to a gene: 3. The germline V gene encodes CDR1 MNHNS and CDR2 SASEGT. CDR3 bases: TGTGCCAGCAGTGGGCGCGGGAGCTACGAGCAGTACTTC. It is translated as CASSGRGSYEQYF.

This chain joins TRBV30 and TRBJ1-3; D gene ambiguous. The ends were cut back, 4 bases at V and 0 bases at J, with 7 bases in the middle. The length of the CDR3 is 13 residues. Per the germline V gene, CDR1 is GTSNPN and CDR2 is SVGIG (reference sequence). As DNA, the CDR3 is TGTGCCTGGACACTCAGCTCTGGAAACACCATATATTTT. Its translation is CAWTLSSGNTIYF.

This clonotype was found a few times. The genes are TRBV11-2 and TRBJ1-1, with D tentatively TRBD1 (6 bases). V was pared by 1 base and J by 1 base, with 16 bases between. The germline V gene encodes CDR1 SGHAT and CDR2 FQNNGV. This CDR3 has 17 amino acids. CDR3 DNA: TGTGCCAGCAGCTTAGGTGGGACGGGACACAGGAACACTGAAGCTTTCTTT. It codes for CASSLGGTGHRNTEAFF.

With regard to this clonotype: A much larger clone lies one base from this, so it may be a read error. V gene TRBV29-1 combines with J gene TRBJ1-2; D possibly corresponds to TRBD1 (5 bases). The V end lost 0 bases, the J end lost 4 bases, and 15 bases lay between the germline ends. Germline V gene sequence: CDR1 SQVTM, CDR2 ANQGSEA. The length of the CDR3 is 15 residues. CDR3 nucleotide sequence: TGCAGCGTTGAAGACTCCGGGGGTCTGGGCTATGGCTACACCTTC. This gives the protein CSVEDSGGLGYGYTF.

Note on this clonotype: Just one base apart from a much larger clone, this may be a read error. V usage is TRBV6-1 and J usage is TRBJ1-1; no reliable D call. The V and J ends lost 6 bases and 11 bases respectively, with 22 bases between them. The CDR3 consists of 14 residues. Per the germline V gene, CDR1 is MNHNS and CDR2 is SASEGT. The DNA for the CDR3 is TGTGCCAGCAGCCGCCTTTTCGAGTCAGCCCCGGCTTTCTTT. The encoded protein is CASSRLFESAPAFF.

This clonotype has a count of ten or more. The V and J genes are TRBV14 and TRBJ1-1, with a possible D match to TRBD1 (5 bases). V lost 3 bases and J 4 bases, leaving 15 bases between the germline ends. Germline-derived CDR1 and CDR2 are SGHDN and FVKESK. The CDR3 spans 15 residues. The CDR3 spells CASSQGGRRITEAFF. CDR3 coding DNA: TGTGCCAGCAGCCAGGGGGGTAGGCGGATCACTGAAGCTTTCTTT.

For this clonotype: This likely comes from a read error, as the CDR3 has no conserved phenylalanine or tryptophan at its end. The chain couples TRBV20-1 to TRBJ2-2; TRBD2 might be the D (6 bases). Germline V lookup: CDR1 DFQATT, CDR2 SNEGSKA (reference sequence). Trimming shortened V by 3 bases and J by 5 bases, and 13 bases separated the two germline ends. The length of the CDR3 is 14 residues. The CDR3 reads CSARTRIETGELFV. Here the CDR3 DNA reads TGCAGTGCTAGGACTAGAATAGAAACCGGGGAGCTGTTTGTT.

In this sample, this clonotype turned up many times. The rearrangement uses TRBV5-1 and TRBJ1-2; no clear D. The CDR3 length is 13 residues. Germline-derived CDR1 and CDR2 are SGHRS and YFSETQ. Trimming shortened V by 5 bases and J by 2 bases, and 10 bases separated the two germline ends. The CDR3: CASRRSENYGYTF. Here the CDR3 DNA reads TGCGCCAGCAGGAGGTCAGAAAACTATGGCTACACCTTC.

This clonotype was observed many times. The chain combines TRBV5-4 with TRBJ1-3; D gene unclear. The germline V gene has CDR1 SGHNT and CDR2 YYREEE (reference sequence). V shed 0 bases and J shed 0 bases, with 13 bases lying between them. This CDR3 spans 17 amino acids. Here the CDR3 DNA reads TGTGCCAGCAGCTTGGTGAGGCAGTCCACCTCTGGAAACACCATATATTTT. Protein: CASSLVRQSTSGNTIYF.